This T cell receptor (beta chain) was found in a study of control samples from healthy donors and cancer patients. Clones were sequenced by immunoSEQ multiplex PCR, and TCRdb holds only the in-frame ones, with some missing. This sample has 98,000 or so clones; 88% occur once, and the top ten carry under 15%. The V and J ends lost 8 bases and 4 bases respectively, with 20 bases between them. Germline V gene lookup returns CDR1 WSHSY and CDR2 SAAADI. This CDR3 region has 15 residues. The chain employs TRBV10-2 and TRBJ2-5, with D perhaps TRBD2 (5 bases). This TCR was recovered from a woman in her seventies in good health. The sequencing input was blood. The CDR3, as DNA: TGCGCCAGCGGGGAGCGGACCCTTCTCCGAGAGACCCAGTACTTC. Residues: CASGERTLLRETQYF.